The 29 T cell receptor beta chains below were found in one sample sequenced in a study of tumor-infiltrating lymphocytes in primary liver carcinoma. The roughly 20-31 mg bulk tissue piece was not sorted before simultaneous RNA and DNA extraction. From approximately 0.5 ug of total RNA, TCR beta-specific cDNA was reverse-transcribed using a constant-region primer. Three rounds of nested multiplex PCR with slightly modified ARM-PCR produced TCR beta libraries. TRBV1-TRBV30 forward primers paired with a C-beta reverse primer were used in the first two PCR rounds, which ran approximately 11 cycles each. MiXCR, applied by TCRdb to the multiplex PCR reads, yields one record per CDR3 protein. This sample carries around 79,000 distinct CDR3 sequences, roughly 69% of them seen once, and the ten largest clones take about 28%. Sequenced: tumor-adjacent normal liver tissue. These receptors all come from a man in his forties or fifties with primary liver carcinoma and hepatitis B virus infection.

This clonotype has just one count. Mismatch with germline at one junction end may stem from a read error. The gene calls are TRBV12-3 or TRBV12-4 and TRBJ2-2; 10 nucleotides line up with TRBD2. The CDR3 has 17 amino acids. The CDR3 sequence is CASSFVGSGRNTVELFF. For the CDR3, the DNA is TGTGCCAGCAGTTTCGTGGGTAGCGGGAGGAACACCGTGGAGTTGTTTTTT.

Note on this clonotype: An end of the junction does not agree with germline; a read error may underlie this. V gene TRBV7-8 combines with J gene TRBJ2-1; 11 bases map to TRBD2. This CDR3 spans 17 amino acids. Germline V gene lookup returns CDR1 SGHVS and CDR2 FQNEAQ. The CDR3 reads CTSSASGRSGSYDEQFF. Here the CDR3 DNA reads TGTACCAGCTCTGCTAGCGGGAGGTCTGGCTCCTACGATGAGCAGTTCTTC.

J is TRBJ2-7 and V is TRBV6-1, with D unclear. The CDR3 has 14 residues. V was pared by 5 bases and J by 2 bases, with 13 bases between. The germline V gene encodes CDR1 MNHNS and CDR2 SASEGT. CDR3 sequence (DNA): TGTGCCAGCAGTCTTGGGTCCGGTGCCTACGAGCAGTACTTC. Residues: CASSLGSGAYEQYF.

The CDR3 loop reads CASSRTRASTDTQYF. For the CDR3, the DNA is TGCGCCAGTAGCAGGACACGGGCCAGCACAGATACGCAGTATTTT. The chain carries TRBV5-1 and TRBJ2-3, with D possibly matching TRBD1 (5 bases). V was trimmed by 8 bases and J by 0 bases, leaving 16 bases between them. The V gene's germline CDR1 is SGHRS and CDR2 YFSETQ. CDR3 length equals 15 residues.

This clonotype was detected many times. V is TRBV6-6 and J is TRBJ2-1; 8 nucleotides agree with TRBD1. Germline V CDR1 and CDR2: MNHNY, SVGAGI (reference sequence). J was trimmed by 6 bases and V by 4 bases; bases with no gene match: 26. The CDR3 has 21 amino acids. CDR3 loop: CASSSRTGNAFRAFSTNEQFF. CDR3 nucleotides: TGTGCCAGCAGTTCCCGGACAGGGAACGCTTTCCGCGCTTTTTCTACCAATGAGCAGTTCTTC.

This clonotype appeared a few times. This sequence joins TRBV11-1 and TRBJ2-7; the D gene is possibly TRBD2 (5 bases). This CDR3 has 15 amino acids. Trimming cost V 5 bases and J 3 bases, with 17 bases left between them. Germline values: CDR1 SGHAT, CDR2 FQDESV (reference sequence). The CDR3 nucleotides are TGTGCCAGCAGCGTCCTGCGGGCCCCGAACTACGAGCAGTACTTC. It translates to CASSVLRAPNYEQYF.

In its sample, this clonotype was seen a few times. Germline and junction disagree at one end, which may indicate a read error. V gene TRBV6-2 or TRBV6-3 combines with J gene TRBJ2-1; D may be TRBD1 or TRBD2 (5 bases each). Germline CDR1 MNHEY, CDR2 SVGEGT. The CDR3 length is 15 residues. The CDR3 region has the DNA TGTGCCAGCCGTTACTCGATGGGGGTTGTTGATGGGCAGTTCTTC. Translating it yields CASRYSMGVVDGQFF.

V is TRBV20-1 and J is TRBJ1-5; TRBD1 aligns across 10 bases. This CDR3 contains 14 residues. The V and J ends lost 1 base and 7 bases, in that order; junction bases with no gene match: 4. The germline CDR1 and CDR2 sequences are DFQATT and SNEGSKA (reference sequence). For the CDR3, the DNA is TGCAGTGCTAGAGGGGGACAGGGGTTCCAGCCCCAGCATTTT. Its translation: CSARGGQGFQPQHF.

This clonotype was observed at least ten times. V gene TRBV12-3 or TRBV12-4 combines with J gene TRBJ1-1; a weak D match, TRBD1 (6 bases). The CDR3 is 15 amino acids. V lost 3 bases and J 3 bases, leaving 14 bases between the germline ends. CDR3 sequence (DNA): TGTGCCAGCAGTTTTACTCGGGGGCGCCACACTGAAGCTTTCTTT. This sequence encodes CASSFTRGRHTEAFF.

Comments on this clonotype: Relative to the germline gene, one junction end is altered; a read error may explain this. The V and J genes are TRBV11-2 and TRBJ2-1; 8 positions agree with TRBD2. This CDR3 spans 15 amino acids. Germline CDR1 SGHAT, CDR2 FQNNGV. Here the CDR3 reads CASSPPGLVGNEEFF. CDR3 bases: TGTGCCAGCAGCCCTCCGGGACTAGTAGGCAATGAGGAGTTCTTC.

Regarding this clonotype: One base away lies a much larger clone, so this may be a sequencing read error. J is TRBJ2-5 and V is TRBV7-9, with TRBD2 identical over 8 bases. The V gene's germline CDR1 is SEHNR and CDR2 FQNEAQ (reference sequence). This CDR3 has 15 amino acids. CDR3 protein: CASSLWTSIVESQYF. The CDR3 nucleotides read TGTGCCAGCAGCTTGTGGACTAGCATTGTAGAGAGCCAGTACTTC.

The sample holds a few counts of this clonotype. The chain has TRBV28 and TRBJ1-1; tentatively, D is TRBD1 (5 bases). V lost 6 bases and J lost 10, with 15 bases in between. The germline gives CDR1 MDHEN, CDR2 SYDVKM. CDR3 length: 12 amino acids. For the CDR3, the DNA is TGTGCCAGCAGCGGACGGGGGTTCGTAGCTTTCTTT. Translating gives CASSGRGFVAFF.

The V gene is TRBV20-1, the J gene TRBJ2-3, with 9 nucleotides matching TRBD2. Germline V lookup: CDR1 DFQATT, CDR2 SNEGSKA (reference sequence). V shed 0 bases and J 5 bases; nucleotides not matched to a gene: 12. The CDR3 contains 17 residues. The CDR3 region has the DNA TGCAGTGCTAGAGAAAGAGGGATTAGCGGGAGAAAAGATACGCAGTATTTT. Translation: CSARERGISGRKDTQYF.

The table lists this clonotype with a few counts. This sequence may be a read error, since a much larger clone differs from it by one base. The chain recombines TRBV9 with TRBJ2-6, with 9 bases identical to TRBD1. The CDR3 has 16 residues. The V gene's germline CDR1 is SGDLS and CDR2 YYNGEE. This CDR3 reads CASSDGTGSGANVVTF. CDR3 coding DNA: TGTGCCAGCAGCGATGGGACAGGGAGTGGGGCCAACGTCGTGACTTTC.

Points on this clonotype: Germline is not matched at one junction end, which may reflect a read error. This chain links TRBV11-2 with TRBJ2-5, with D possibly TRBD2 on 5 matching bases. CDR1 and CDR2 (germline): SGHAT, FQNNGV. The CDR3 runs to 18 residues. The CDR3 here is CASSLARLALGKKEAQYF. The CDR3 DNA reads TGTGCCAGCAGTTTAGCGAGGCTAGCCCTGGGAAAAAAGGAGGCCCAGTACTTC.

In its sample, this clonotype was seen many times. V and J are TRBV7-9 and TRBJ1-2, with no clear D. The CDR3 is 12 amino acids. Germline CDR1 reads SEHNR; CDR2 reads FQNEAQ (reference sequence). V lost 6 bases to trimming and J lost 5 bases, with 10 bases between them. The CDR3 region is CASSLSGYGYTF. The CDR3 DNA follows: TGTGCCAGCAGTCTGAGCGGGTATGGCTACACCTTC.

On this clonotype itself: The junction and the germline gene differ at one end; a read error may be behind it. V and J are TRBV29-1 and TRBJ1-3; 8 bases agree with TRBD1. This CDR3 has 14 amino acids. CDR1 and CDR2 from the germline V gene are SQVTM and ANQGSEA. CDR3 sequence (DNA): TGCAACGCCCAACAGGCAGGGACAGGAAACATCATATATTTT. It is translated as CNAQQAGTGNIIYF.

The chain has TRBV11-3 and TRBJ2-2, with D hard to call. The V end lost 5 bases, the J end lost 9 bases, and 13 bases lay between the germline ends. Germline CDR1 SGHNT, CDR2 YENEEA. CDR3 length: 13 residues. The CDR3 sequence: CASSDRIGWELFF. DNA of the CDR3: TGTGCCAGCAGCGACCGGATAGGCTGGGAGCTGTTTTTT. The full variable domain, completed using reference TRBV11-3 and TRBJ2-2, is EAGVVQSPRYKIIEKKQPVAFWCNPISGHNTLYWYLQNLGQGPELLIRYENEEAVDDSQLPKDRFSAERLKGVDSTLKIQPAELGDSAVYLCASSDRIGWELFFGEGSRLTVL.

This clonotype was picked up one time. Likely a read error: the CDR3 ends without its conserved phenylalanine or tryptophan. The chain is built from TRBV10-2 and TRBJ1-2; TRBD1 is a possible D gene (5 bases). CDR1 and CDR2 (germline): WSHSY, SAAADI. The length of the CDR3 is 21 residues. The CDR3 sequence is CASREGLVSGGSRRLGYGYTS. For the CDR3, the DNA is TGCGCCAGCCGTGAGGGTTTAGTGTCGGGGGGTAGCCGAAGATTGGGTTATGGCTACACCTCC.

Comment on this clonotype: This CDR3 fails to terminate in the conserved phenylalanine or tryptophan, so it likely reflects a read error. Here the CDR3 DNA reads TGCGCCTGCAGCCCCGGGACTAGCGGGACCGGGGAGCTGTTTTCT. Residues: CACSPGTSGTGELFS. The genes are TRBV5-1 and TRBJ2-2; 12 bases fit TRBD2. The V gene's germline CDR1 is SGHRS and CDR2 YFSETQ. The CDR3 contains 15 residues.

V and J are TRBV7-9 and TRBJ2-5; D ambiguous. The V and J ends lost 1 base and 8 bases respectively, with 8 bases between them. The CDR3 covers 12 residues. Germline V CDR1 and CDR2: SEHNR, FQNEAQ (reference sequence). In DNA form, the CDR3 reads TGTGCCAGCAGCTTAGAAGGAGATACCCAGTACTTC. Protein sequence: CASSLEGDTQYF.

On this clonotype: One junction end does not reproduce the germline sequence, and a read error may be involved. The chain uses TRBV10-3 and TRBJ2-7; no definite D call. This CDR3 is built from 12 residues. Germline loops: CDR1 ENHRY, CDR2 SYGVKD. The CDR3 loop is CAISEARQGQYF. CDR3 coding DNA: TGCGCCATCAGTGAAGCCAGGCAAGGGCAGTACTTC.

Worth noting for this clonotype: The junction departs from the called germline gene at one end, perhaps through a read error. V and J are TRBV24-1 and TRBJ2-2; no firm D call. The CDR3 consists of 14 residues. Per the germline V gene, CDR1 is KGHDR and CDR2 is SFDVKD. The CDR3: CATSVLWNTGELFF. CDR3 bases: TGTGCCACCAGTGTTTTGTGGAACACCGGGGAGCTGTTTTTT.

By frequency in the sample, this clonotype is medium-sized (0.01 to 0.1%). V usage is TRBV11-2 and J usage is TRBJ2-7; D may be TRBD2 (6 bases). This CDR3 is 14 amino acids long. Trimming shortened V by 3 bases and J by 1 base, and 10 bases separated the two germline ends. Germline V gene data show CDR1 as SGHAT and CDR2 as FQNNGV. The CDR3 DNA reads TGTGCCAGCAGCTTCGGGACTGCATCCTACGAGCAGTACTTC. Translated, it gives CASSFGTASYEQYF.

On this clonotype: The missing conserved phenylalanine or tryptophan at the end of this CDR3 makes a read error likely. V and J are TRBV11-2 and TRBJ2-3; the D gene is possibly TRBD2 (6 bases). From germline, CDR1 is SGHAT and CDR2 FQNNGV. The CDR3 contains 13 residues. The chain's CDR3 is CPVTGGNTDTQYC. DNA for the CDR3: TGTCCCGTAACTGGCGGGAACACAGATACGCAGTATTGT.

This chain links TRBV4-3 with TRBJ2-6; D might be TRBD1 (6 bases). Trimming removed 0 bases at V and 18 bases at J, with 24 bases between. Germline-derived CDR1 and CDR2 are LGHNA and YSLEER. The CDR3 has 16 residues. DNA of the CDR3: TGCGCCAGCAGCCAAGATGGGGGCTCTGGGGCCAACGCCCCGACTTTC. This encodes CASSQDGGSGANAPTF.

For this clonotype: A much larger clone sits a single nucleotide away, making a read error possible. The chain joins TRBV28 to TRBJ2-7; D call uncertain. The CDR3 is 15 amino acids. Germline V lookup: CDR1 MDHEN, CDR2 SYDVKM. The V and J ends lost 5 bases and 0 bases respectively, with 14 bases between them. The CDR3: CASSEIRFRSYEQYF. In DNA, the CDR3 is TGTGCCAGCAGTGAAATCAGGTTCCGCTCCTACGAGCAGTACTTC.

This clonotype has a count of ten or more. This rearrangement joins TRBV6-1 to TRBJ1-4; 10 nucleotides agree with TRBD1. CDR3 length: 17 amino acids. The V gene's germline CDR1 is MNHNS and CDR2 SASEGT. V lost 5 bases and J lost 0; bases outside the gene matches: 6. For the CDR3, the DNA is TGTGCCAGCAGTCCGGGACAGGGGCTATCAACTAATGAAAAACTGTTTTTT. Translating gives CASSPGQGLSTNEKLFF.

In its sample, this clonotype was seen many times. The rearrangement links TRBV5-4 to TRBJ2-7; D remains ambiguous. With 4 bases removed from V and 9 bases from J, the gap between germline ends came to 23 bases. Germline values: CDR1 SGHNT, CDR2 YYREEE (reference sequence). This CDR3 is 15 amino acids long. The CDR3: CASSPENGSPLVQYF. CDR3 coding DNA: TGTGCCAGCAGCCCCGAAAATGGGTCGCCCCTGGTGCAGTACTTC.